This T cell receptor (beta chain) originates from a study of T cells after yellow fever vaccination. Study details: Low-cell-number fractions were prepared with SMART-Seq v4 Ultra Low Input.

TCRdb re-derived calls from the 5' RACE reads in MiXCR, one entry per CDR3 protein. The table includes about 320,000 distinct CDR3 sequences, roughly an eighth detected once. Germline V gene lookup returns CDR1 ENHRY and CDR2 SYGVKD. After removal of 7 bases from V and 5 bases from J, the junction contained 5 bases not matched to a gene. There are 13 residues in the CDR3. The sequence was obtained from a young man who received the YFV17D yellow fever vaccine. The specimen was CD4+ T cells sorted from PBMCs, collected 15 days after the yellow fever booster vaccination. The chain links TRBV10-3 to TRBJ1-1; 9 nucleotides match TRBD1. CDR3 bases: TGTGCCATCACGGGACAGGGAAGTACTGAAGCTTTCTTT. Protein: CAITGQGSTEAFF.